Each of the 5 T cell receptor beta chains below was sequenced from the same sample in a study of blood T cell repertoires in COVID-19. Method: immunoSEQ multiplex PCR; TCRdb's copy keeps in-frame clones and lacks some. The table includes under 200,000 clones, about 82% detected once. Sample: peripheral blood. Source of these receptors: a woman in her thirties with acute or convalescent COVID-19.

This CDR3 is CASSLNRQGWSGYTF. The DNA for the CDR3 is TGTGCCAGCAGCCTTAACAGACAGGGGTGGAGTGGCTACACCTTC. The V gene is TRBV6-5, the J gene TRBJ1-2, with TRBD1 identical over 8 bases. Per the germline V gene, CDR1 is MNHEY and CDR2 is SVGAGI. This CDR3 has 15 amino acids. J was trimmed by 7 bases and V by 6 bases; bases with no gene match: 13.

This clone was recorded only once. The V gene is TRBV4-3, the J gene TRBJ1-4, with TRBD1 identical over 8 bases. V dropped 5 bases and J dropped 5; count of bases not matched to a gene: 16. The CDR3 is 18 residues long. Germline loops: CDR1 LGHNA, CDR2 YSLEER. The CDR3 DNA sequence: TGCGCCAGCAGCACAGCCGGGACAGGCTACGGGGGGAATGAAAAACTGTTTTTT. Translated: CASSTAGTGYGGNEKLFF.

The CDR3: CATTKTGGQTDTQYF. The CDR3 DNA sequence: TGTGCCACTACCAAGACAGGGGGCCAAACAGATACGCAGTATTTT. V gene TRBV28 combines with J gene TRBJ2-3; 10 nucleotides align to TRBD1. Germline V CDR1 and CDR2: MDHEN, SYDVKM. The J segment lost 3 bases and the V segment lost 10 bases, leaving 10 bases of the junction unmatched. The CDR3 has 15 amino acids.

The J gene is TRBJ1-2, the V gene TRBV3-1 (or the pseudogene TRBV3-2); 10 nucleotides align to TRBD1. The CDR3 is made up of 13 amino acids. V shed 4 bases and J 6 bases; nucleotides not matched to a gene: 2. Germline assignment: CDR1 LGHDT and CDR2 YNNKEL (reference sequence). CDR3 region: CASSRGTGDGYTF. CDR3 DNA sequence: TGTGCCAGCAGCCGCGGGACAGGGGATGGCTACACCTTC.

The rearrangement links TRBV3-1 (or the pseudogene TRBV3-2) to TRBJ1-1, with a possible D match to TRBD1 (5 bases). Trimming removed 6 bases at V and 4 bases at J, with 9 bases between. The CDR3 runs 12 residues. Germline-derived CDR1 and CDR2 are LGHDT and YNNKEL (reference sequence). In DNA, the CDR3 is TGTGCCAGCAGGGGGGGTGGCACTGAAGCTTTCTTT. Translated, it gives CASRGGGTEAFF.